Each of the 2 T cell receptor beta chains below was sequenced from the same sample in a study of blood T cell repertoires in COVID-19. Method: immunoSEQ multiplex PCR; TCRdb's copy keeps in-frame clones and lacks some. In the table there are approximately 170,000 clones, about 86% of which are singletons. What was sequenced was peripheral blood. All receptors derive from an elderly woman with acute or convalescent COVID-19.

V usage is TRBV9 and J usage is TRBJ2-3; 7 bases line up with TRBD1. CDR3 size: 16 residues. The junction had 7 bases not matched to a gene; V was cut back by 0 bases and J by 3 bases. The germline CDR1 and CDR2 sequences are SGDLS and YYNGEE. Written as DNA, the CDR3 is TGTGCCAGCAGCGTAGCCTTAAACAGGGGAACAGATACGCAGTATTTT. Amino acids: CASSVALNRGTDTQYF.

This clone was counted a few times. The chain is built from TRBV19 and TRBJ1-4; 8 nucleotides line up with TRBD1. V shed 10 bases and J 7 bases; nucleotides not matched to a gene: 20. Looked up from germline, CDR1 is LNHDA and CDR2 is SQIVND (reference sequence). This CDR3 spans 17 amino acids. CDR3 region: CATAKAGQALESEKLFF. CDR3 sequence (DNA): TGTGCCACCGCCAAGGCGGGACAGGCCCTTGAAAGTGAAAAACTGTTTTTT.